Shown below are 7 T cell receptor beta chains from a single sample sequenced in a study of blood T cell repertoires in COVID-19. Produced via immunoSEQ multiplex PCR; TCRdb's table is partial and in-frame only. This table holds 6,500 to 9,000 clones, around 86% found once. The source material was peripheral blood. The receptors were gathered from a woman in her sixties or seventies with active COVID-19.

To note about this clone: The same CDR3 can be traced to other DNA sequences in this sample. The genes are TRBV10-3 and TRBJ1-1, with 9 bases matching TRBD1. Germline V gene sequence: CDR1 ENHRY, CDR2 SYGVKD. After removal of 6 bases from V and 1 base from J, the junction contained 3 bases not matched to a gene. CDR3 length: 14 amino acids. This CDR3 reads CAISGQGRNTEAFF. The CDR3 DNA reads as TGTGCCATCAGCGGACAGGGGAGGAACACTGAAGCTTTCTTT.

CDR3 sequence: CAISDPAGATETQYF. The CDR3 region has the DNA TGTGCCATCAGTGACCCGGCGGGGGCAACCGAGACCCAGTACTTC. V is TRBV10-3 and J is TRBJ2-5; tentatively, D is TRBD2 (7 bases). The CDR3 has 15 residues. The V gene's germline CDR1 is ENHRY and CDR2 SYGVKD. The ends were cut back, 3 bases at V and 5 bases at J, with 16 bases in the middle.

This chain joins TRBV28 and TRBJ1-2; 7 nucleotides agree with TRBD1. V was pared by 7 bases and J by 4 bases, with 6 bases of the junction left unmatched. Looked up from germline, CDR1 is MDHEN and CDR2 is SYDVKM. CDR3 size: 13 residues. CDR3 amino acids: CASNRGQFYGYTF. DNA for the CDR3: TGTGCCAGCAACAGGGGACAGTTCTATGGCTACACCTTC.

V usage is TRBV7-2 and J usage is TRBJ2-7; 8 nucleotides align to TRBD1. The ends lost 2 bases at V and 5 bases at J; junction bases unmatched: 8. This CDR3 region has 15 residues. Germline V lookup: CDR1 SGHTA, CDR2 FQGNSA. CDR3 amino acids: CASSLNGQGVDEQYF. CDR3 sequence (DNA): TGTGCCAGCAGCTTAAACGGACAGGGTGTGGACGAGCAGTACTTC.

Here the CDR3 DNA reads TGTGCCATCCAACACTCCAGGGGGAACACTGAAGCTTTCTTT. It codes for CAIQHSRGNTEAFF. The V and J genes are TRBV10-3 and TRBJ1-1, with D perhaps matching TRBD1 (6 bases). Germline V gives CDR1 ENHRY, CDR2 SYGVKD. Trimming removed 8 bases from V and 1 base from J, with 14 bases in between. The CDR3 spans 14 residues.

The genes are TRBV3-1 (or the pseudogene TRBV3-2) and TRBJ1-6; weak D call: TRBD1 (6 bases). This CDR3 has 23 residues. The germline V and J ends were trimmed by 0 bases and 5 bases, with 32 bases remaining between them. Germline V gene data show CDR1 as LGHDT and CDR2 as YNNKEL (reference sequence). In DNA form, the CDR3 reads TGTGCCAGCAGCCAAGATGGGGGCGGCAGGTCCCTAATCCTTATCTTCCATAATTCACCCCTCCACTTT. As protein: CASSQDGGGRSLILIFHNSPLHF.

As concerns this clone: A read error may account for a junction end that differs from germline. The rearrangement uses TRBV5-1 and TRBJ1-1, with D unresolved. This CDR3 is built from 14 residues. Germline V gene sequence: CDR1 SGHRS, CDR2 YFSETQ. The CDR3 spells CASNLAQTNTEAFF. In DNA, the CDR3 is TGCGCCAGCAACTTGGCACAGACGAACACTGAAGCTTTCTTT.